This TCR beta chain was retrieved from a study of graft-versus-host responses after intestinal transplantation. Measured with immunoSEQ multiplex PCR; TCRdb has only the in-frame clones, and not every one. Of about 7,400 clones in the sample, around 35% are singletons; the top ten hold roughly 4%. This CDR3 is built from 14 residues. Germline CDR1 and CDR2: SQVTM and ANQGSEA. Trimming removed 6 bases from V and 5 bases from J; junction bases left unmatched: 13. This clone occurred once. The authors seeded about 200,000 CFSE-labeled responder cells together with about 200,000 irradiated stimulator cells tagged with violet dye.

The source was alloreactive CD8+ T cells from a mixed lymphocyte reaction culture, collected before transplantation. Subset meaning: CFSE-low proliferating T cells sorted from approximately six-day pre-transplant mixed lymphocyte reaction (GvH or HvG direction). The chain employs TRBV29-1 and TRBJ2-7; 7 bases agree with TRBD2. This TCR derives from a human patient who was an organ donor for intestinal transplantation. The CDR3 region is CSVALGGFQHEQYF. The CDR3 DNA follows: TGCAGCGTGGCTCTGGGAGGGTTTCAGCACGAGCAGTACTTC.